The source of this T cell receptor beta chain is a study of preoperative IRX-2 immunotherapy in early breast cancer. This CDR3 has 14 amino acids. V lost 6 bases, J lost 0 bases, and 10 bases lay in between. In germline, CDR1 is MNHEY, CDR2 SMNVEV (reference sequence). As to treatment: preoperative locoregional IRX-2 cytokine immunotherapy. This phase Ib study tested locoregional IRX-2 cytokine immunotherapy given before surgery. This clone was observed once. The table came from immunoSEQ multiplex PCR; TCRdb's copy has only in-frame clones and leaves some out. Of 20,000 to 30,000 clones listed, roughly 96% are singletons.

The TCR comes from a human donor with breast cancer. The specimen was tumor tissue, collected after IRX-2 immunotherapy. The chain links TRBV27 to TRBJ2-3; D gene uncertain. The CDR3 sequence: CASSPVASTDTQYF. The CDR3 region has the DNA TGTGCCAGCAGCCCCGTGGCTAGCACAGATACGCAGTATTTT.